A single sample gave rise to the 24 T cell receptor beta chains below, sequenced in a study of CD8+ T cells in alopecia areata (dated by TCRdb to 2016 to 2019). Library generation was performed with the immunoSEQ multiplex PCR assay. RNA was extracted from all samples and reverse transcribed into cDNA, which served as template for TCR sequencing. TCRdb provides this immuneACCESS table in a form limited to in-frame rearrangements. Some clones are lacking; in checked studies, under half of them reflect an unresolved V gene, and why the rest are absent is not known. This sample comprises about 150,000 clones, about 51% of them detected only once. Approximately 19% of the sample lies in the top ten. The time point label, as the study defines it: baseline before oral tofacitinib. The input for sequencing was CD8+ T cells sorted from blood, taken at week 0. These receptors all stem from a human donor with alopecia areata.

CDR3 sequence: CASSSPGPRNNEQFF. Written as DNA, the CDR3 is TGTGCCAGCAGCTCACCGGGCCCCCGGAACAATGAGCAGTTCTTC. This chain links TRBV11-2 with TRBJ2-1; no firm D call. Germline lookup yields CDR1 SGHAT and CDR2 FQNNGV. V was trimmed by 4 bases and J by 5 bases, leaving 15 bases between them. The CDR3 extends over 15 amino acids.

The chain joins TRBV29-1 to TRBJ1-2; maybe TRBD1 (6 bases). V shed 2 bases and J shed 4 bases, with 14 bases lying between them. Germline CDR1 is SQVTM and CDR2 is ANQGSEA. The length of the CDR3 is 14 residues. The CDR3 DNA is TGCAGCGTTGAATCACAGGGTCCTTCCTATGGCTACACCTTC. Its protein is CSVESQGPSYGYTF.

The sample holds many counts of this clone. The chain uses TRBV6-4 and TRBJ2-1; 11 nucleotides agree with TRBD2. Per the germline V gene, CDR1 is MRHNA and CDR2 is SNTAGT. The CDR3 consists of 15 residues. Trimming cost V 2 bases and J 9 bases; bases outside gene matches: 6. The CDR3: CASSDASGGSSEQFF. The DNA of the CDR3 is TGTGCCAGCAGTGACGCTAGCGGGGGGTCGAGTGAGCAGTTCTTC.

The chain combines TRBV19 with TRBJ1-1; 7 bases are a match to TRBD1. Germline lookup yields CDR1 LNHDA and CDR2 SQIVND (reference sequence). With 7 bases clipped from V and 2 bases from J, the junction kept 4 bases outside the gene matches. CDR3 length equals 13 residues. For the CDR3, the DNA is TGTGCCAGTACAGACAGGGATAACACTGAAGCTTTCTTT. The encoded protein is CASTDRDNTEAFF.

In its sample, this clone was seen a few times. This chain joins TRBV10-1 and TRBJ1-4, with a weak D call TRBD1 (5 bases). V was cut by 6 bases and J by 0 bases, with 14 bases left in between. The CDR3 is 16 amino acids. Germline CDR1 reads WNHNN; CDR2 reads SYGVQD (reference sequence). CDR3 in amino acids: CASRDTAVATNEKLFF. CDR3 nucleotide sequence: TGCGCCAGCAGGGACACCGCCGTTGCAACTAATGAAAAACTGTTTTTT.

This clone came up a few times. The chain is built from TRBV29-1 and TRBJ2-3; D is uncertain. Trimming removed 3 bases at V and 1 base at J, with 14 bases between. This CDR3 has 15 residues. Germline loops: CDR1 SQVTM, CDR2 ANQGSEA. The CDR3 DNA sequence: TGCAGCGTTGAGAGTTGGGAAGGCGGCACAGATACGCAGTATTTT. Its translation is CSVESWEGGTDTQYF.

The chain carries TRBV15 and TRBJ1-1; D call uncertain. Trimming shortened V by 8 bases and J by 2 bases, and 24 bases separated the two germline ends. Germline V gene data show CDR1 as LNHNV and CDR2 as YYDKDF (reference sequence). The length of the CDR3 is 17 residues. The CDR3 DNA is TGTGCCACCCAACGCTTCCCCTTCGGCGACTCAAACACTGAAGCTTTCTTT. Protein sequence: CATQRFPFGDSNTEAFF.

This chain uses TRBV4-1 with TRBJ1-2; perhaps TRBD1 as D (6 bases). CDR3 length: 14 amino acids. Germline CDR1 is MGHRA and CDR2 is YSYEKL. Trimming removed 1 base from V and 5 bases from J, with 11 bases in between. The CDR3 spells CASSQAGTHYGYTF. DNA for the CDR3: TGCGCCAGCAGCCAAGCCGGGACACATTATGGCTACACCTTC.

This clone was recorded a few times. Other DNA sequences in the same sample also yield this CDR3. The chain employs TRBV29-1 and TRBJ2-7; D is undetermined. Germline V gene data show CDR1 as SQVTM and CDR2 as ANQGSEA. The CDR3 loop spans 12 amino acids. Trimming left V 3 bases short and J 2 bases short, with 8 bases between. For the CDR3, the DNA is TGCAGCGTTGAGGCTGGAGCCTACGAGCAGTACTTC. It yields the protein CSVEAGAYEQYF.

The CDR3 loop is CASSYEILDEQFF. CDR3 DNA: TGTGCCAGCAGTTACGAGATCCTCGATGAGCAGTTCTTC. The chain carries TRBV6-6 and TRBJ2-1; no clear D gene. With 2 bases removed from V and 8 bases from J, the gap between germline ends came to 10 bases. Germline CDR1 reads MNHNY; CDR2 reads SVGAGI (reference sequence). The CDR3 spans 13 residues.

This clone occurred a few times. This chain connects TRBV29-1 to TRBJ2-3; D is uncertain. V lost 2 bases and J lost 0, with 6 bases in between. The CDR3 sequence is 13 residues long. Germline V gives CDR1 SQVTM, CDR2 ANQGSEA. The CDR3 protein is CSVERVSTDTQYF. The DNA for the CDR3 is TGCAGCGTTGAAAGAGTCAGCACAGATACGCAGTATTTT.

J is TRBJ1-1 and V is TRBV5-1, with D unresolved. The CDR3 is 14 residues long. Germline lookup yields CDR1 SGHRS and CDR2 YFSETQ. V dropped 3 bases and J dropped 1 base, with 10 bases sitting between them. This CDR3 reads CASSSPSRNTEAFF. The CDR3, as DNA: TGCGCCAGCAGCTCACCCTCCCGGAACACTGAAGCTTTCTTT.

The chain recombines TRBV2 with TRBJ1-1; 8 bases are a match to TRBD1. The V gene end was trimmed by 11 bases and the J gene end by 4 bases; junction bases not matched to a gene: 9. Germline loops: CDR1 SNHLY, CDR2 FYNNEI. This CDR3 is built from 13 residues. CDR3: CAVALTGGTEAFF. Written as DNA, the CDR3 is TGTGCCGTTGCCTTAACAGGGGGCACTGAAGCTTTCTTT.

As to this clone: Germline is not matched at one junction end, which may reflect a read error. The rearrangement uses TRBV7-7 and TRBJ2-5; the match to TRBD2 covers 8 bases. The CDR3 length is 14 residues. Germline CDR1 is SSHAT and CDR2 is FNYEAQ (reference sequence). CDR3 coding DNA: TGTACCAGCAGCTTAGCGGGGCCCCAAGAGACCCAGTACTTC. Protein sequence: CTSSLAGPQETQYF.

The chain couples TRBV29-1 to TRBJ2-5; D might be TRBD2 (7 bases). Trimming stripped 6 bases from V and 2 bases from J, with 19 bases between. The CDR3 length is 15 residues. CDR1 and CDR2 (germline): SQVTM, ANQGSEA. The CDR3 spells CSVALRGAMQETQYF. CDR3 bases: TGCAGCGTAGCCCTACGGGGGGCTATGCAAGAGACCCAGTACTTC.

In this sample, this clone turned up once. This chain joins TRBV2 and TRBJ2-4; TRBD2 is a possible D gene (6 bases). V shed 4 bases and J shed 6 bases, with 13 bases lying between them. CDR1 SNHLY and CDR2 FYNNEI come from the germline V gene. CDR3 length: 14 residues. As DNA, the CDR3 is TGTGCCAGCAGTGGGTCTAGGGGAGGAAACATTCAGTACTTC. Translating gives CASSGSRGGNIQYF. The complete variable domain, with remaining parts taken from reference TRBV2 and TRBJ2-4, reads EPEVTQTPSHQVTQMGQEVILRCVPISNHLYFYWYRQILGQKVEFLVSFYNNEISEKSEIFDDQFSVERPDGSNFTLKIRSTKLEDSAMYFCASSGSRGGNIQYFGAGTRLSVL.

Written as DNA, the CDR3 is TGTGCCAGCAGGCTCTTCTTGGCGGAAGAGACCCAGTACTTC. Translation: CASRLFLAEETQYF. The chain couples TRBV6-5 to TRBJ2-5; no clear D gene. Germline CDR1 is MNHEY and CDR2 is SVGAGI. The CDR3 has 14 amino acids. V was cut by 6 bases and J by 3 bases, with 14 bases left in between.

On this clone itself: The sample has other DNA sequences that encode this CDR3 too. The rearrangement joins TRBV29-1 to TRBJ1-2; TRBD1 matches 9 bases. The CDR3 runs to 12 residues. Looked up from germline, CDR1 is SQVTM and CDR2 is ANQGSEA. V lost 6 bases and J lost 8; bases outside the gene matches: 7. CDR3 in amino acids: CSVVDRGGGYTF. The CDR3 nucleotides read TGCAGCGTAGTTGACAGGGGGGGAGGCTACACCTTC.

The genes are TRBV5-4 and TRBJ2-7; D is undetermined. Germline-derived CDR1 and CDR2 are SGHNT and YYREEE (reference sequence). The CDR3 has 12 residues. Trimming left V 4 bases short and J 6 bases short, with 11 bases between. This CDR3 is CASSDGGIEQYF. CDR3 coding DNA: TGTGCCAGCAGCGACGGTGGGATCGAGCAGTACTTC. The full variable domain, rest sourced from reference TRBV5-4 and TRBJ2-7, is ETGVTQSPTHLIKTRGQQVTLRCSSQSGHNTVSWYQQALGQGPQFIFQYYREEENGRGNFPPRFSGLQFPNYSSELNVNALELDDSALYLCASSDGGIEQYFGPGTRLTVT.

Only a few counts were recorded for this clone. The chain links TRBV5-1 to TRBJ2-4; D uncertain. This CDR3 has 15 amino acids. Trimming cost V 1 base and J 4 bases, with 12 bases left between them. CDR1 SGHRS and CDR2 YFSETQ come from the germline V gene. The CDR3 sequence: CASSLTLDGKNIQYF. CDR3 coding DNA: TGCGCCAGCAGCTTGACTTTGGACGGTAAAAACATTCAGTACTTC.

The chain employs TRBV27 and TRBJ1-2, with 8 bases identical to TRBD1. The J segment lost 4 bases and the V segment lost 5 bases, leaving 6 bases of the junction unmatched. Germline CDR1 and CDR2: MNHEY and SMNVEV (reference sequence). The CDR3 is 14 residues long. In DNA form, the CDR3 reads TGTGCCAGCAGTCCAACGGACAGGGTCTATGGCTACACCTTC. This gives the protein CASSPTDRVYGYTF.

The genes are TRBV30 and TRBJ2-3; D is possibly TRBD1 or TRBD2 (5 bases each). The ends were cut back, 1 base at V and 4 bases at J, with 12 bases in the middle. From germline, CDR1 is GTSNPN and CDR2 SVGIG (reference sequence). The CDR3 extends over 14 amino acids. The CDR3 spells CAWSASRGADTQYF. CDR3 DNA sequence: TGTGCCTGGAGTGCCTCCCGAGGGGCAGATACGCAGTATTTT. Combining the CDR3 with reference TRBV30 and TRBJ2-3 gives the whole variable domain SQTIHQWPATLVQPVGSPLSLECTVEGTSNPNLYWYRQAAGRGLQLLFYSVGIGQISSEVPQNLSASRPQDRQFILSSKKLLLSDSGFYLCAWSASRGADTQYFGPGTRLTVL.

This clone has only a few counts. V usage is TRBV2 and J usage is TRBJ1-5; D is unclear. Per germline, CDR1 SNHLY and CDR2 FYNNEI. Trimming stripped 1 base from V and 4 bases from J, with 8 bases between. The CDR3 is 14 amino acids. The CDR3 reads CASSEGGINQPQHF. The DNA of the CDR3 is TGTGCCAGCAGTGAAGGAGGGATTAATCAGCCCCAGCATTTT. The variable domain in full, completed from reference TRBV2 and TRBJ1-5, reads EPEVTQTPSHQVTQMGQEVILRCVPISNHLYFYWYRQILGQKVEFLVSFYNNEISEKSEIFDDQFSVERPDGSNFTLKIRSTKLEDSAMYFCASSEGGINQPQHFGDGTRLSIL.

The CDR3 sequence: CASSFGQGDYNSPLHF. CDR3 coding DNA: TGTGCCAGCAGCTTCGGACAGGGGGACTATAATTCACCCCTCCACTTT. The chain links TRBV7-9 to TRBJ1-6; 10 bases align to TRBD1. The germline gives CDR1 SEHNR, CDR2 FQNEAQ (reference sequence). CDR3 size: 16 residues. V lost 3 bases to trimming and J lost 3 bases; unmatched junction nucleotides: 2.